A single sample gave rise to the 26 T cell receptor beta chains below, sequenced in a study of blood T cells in healthy people across ages (dated by TCRdb to between 2015 and 2016). Libraries were constructed by 5' RACE. Sequencer: Illumina HiSeq 2500. The second PCR ran for roughly 7 to 11 cycles and used a J-beta primer mix along with a sample-barcoded 5' primer. TCRdb redid the processing of the public reads, applying fastp at Q25 and MiXCR, and retained in-frame beta chains. Merged by CDR3 protein, the rows form single entries marked with the most common genes and DNA. The sample includes 800,000 or so distinct CDR3 sequences, with roughly 60% observed a single time. The ten biggest clones cover about 27% of the sample. Sequenced material: blood. The receptors derive from a man younger than 45 in good health.

The CDR3 bases are TGCAGTGCAAGACTAGCGGGGGGCAGGGCCGGTGGGTTCTTC. As protein: CSARLAGGRAGGFF. The V call is TRBV20-1, the J call TRBJ2-1; 13 nucleotides line up with TRBD2. Germline loops: CDR1 DFQATT, CDR2 SNEGSKA (reference sequence). Losses at the gene ends were 6 bases for V and 15 bases for J; bases not matched to a gene: 14. CDR3 length: 14 residues.

The chain links TRBV5-5 to TRBJ2-5; D call uncertain. The V gene lost 1 base and the J gene lost 1 base, with 8 bases spanning the gap. The V gene's germline CDR1 is SGHKS and CDR2 YYEKEE (reference sequence). There are 14 residues in the CDR3. In DNA form, the CDR3 reads TGTGCCAGCAGCTTGCATGATCCCCAAGAGACCCAGTACTTC. As protein: CASSLHDPQETQYF.

V gene TRBV20-1 combines with J gene TRBJ1-1; 8 bases are shared with TRBD1. The V gene's germline CDR1 is DFQATT and CDR2 SNEGSKA (reference sequence). V lost 0 bases to trimming and J lost 7 bases; unmatched junction nucleotides: 10. The CDR3 is 15 amino acids. Here the CDR3 DNA reads TGCAGTGCTAGAGATCCCCCCGGGACAGGACGTGAAGCTTTCTTT. Encoded protein: CSARDPPGTGREAFF.

This rearrangement joins TRBV27 to TRBJ2-5, with D possibly being TRBD1 (6 bases). The germline V gene encodes CDR1 MNHEY and CDR2 SMNVEV (reference sequence). The CDR3 has 15 residues. The V end lost 0 bases, the J end lost 4 bases, and 12 bases lay between the germline ends. For the CDR3, the DNA is TGTGCCAGCAGTTTATCGAGGGACACAAGAGAGACCCAGTACTTC. Translated, it gives CASSLSRDTRETQYF.

This clonotype occurred once. The chain joins TRBV20-1 to TRBJ2-4, with TRBD1 matching over 8 bases. This CDR3 contains 12 residues. J gave up 13 bases and V 3 bases, and 8 bases lay outside the gene matches. Germline V gene lookup returns CDR1 DFQATT and CDR2 SNEGSKA (reference sequence). The CDR3 region has the DNA TGCAGTGCTAGGGGACAGGTAGGGGAGCAGTACTTC. Translated, it gives CSARGQVGEQYF.

The rearrangement links TRBV29-1 to TRBJ2-7; a weak D match, TRBD1 (7 bases). V shed 6 bases and J shed 3 bases, with 21 bases lying between them. Germline CDR1 and CDR2: SQVTM and ANQGSEA. This CDR3 region has 15 residues. The DNA for the CDR3 is TGCAGCGTCGCCGGGGGCAGGGGGATACACTACGAGCAGTACTTC. This translates into CSVAGGRGIHYEQYF.

CDR3 DNA sequence: TGTGCCAGCAGCGCGACAGGGCTGAGGGAGACCCAGTACTTC. Protein: CASSATGLRETQYF. This chain links TRBV9 with TRBJ2-5; 7 nucleotides align to TRBD1. CDR3 size: 14 residues. Per the germline V gene, CDR1 is SGDLS and CDR2 is YYNGEE. Trimming took 3 bases from V and 5 from J; bases not matched to a gene: 7.

The CDR3 here is CATSGIREARDNEQFF. CDR3 DNA sequence: TGTGCCACCAGTGGGATAAGGGAGGCCCGTGACAATGAGCAGTTCTTC. J is TRBJ2-1 and V is TRBV24-1; the D gene is possibly TRBD2 (6 bases). This CDR3 spans 16 amino acids. Per germline, CDR1 KGHDR and CDR2 SFDVKD. The V and J ends lost 5 bases and 5 bases respectively, with 18 bases between them.

V is TRBV28 and J is TRBJ2-7; weak D call: TRBD2 (5 bases). This CDR3 spans 16 amino acids. The V gene lost 7 bases and the J gene lost 0 bases, with 19 bases spanning the gap. Per the germline V gene, CDR1 is MDHEN and CDR2 is SYDVKM. The CDR3 loop is CASTLEETPSSYEQYF. For the CDR3, the DNA is TGTGCCAGCACCCTGGAGGAGACGCCGAGCTCCTACGAGCAGTACTTC.

The chain recombines TRBV27 with TRBJ2-1, with D perhaps being TRBD1 or TRBD2 (6 bases each). CDR3 length equals 14 residues. Germline loops: CDR1 MNHEY, CDR2 SMNVEV (reference sequence). Trimming removed 6 bases at V and 7 bases at J, with 16 bases between. The CDR3 DNA reads as TGTGCCAGCAGCCCCCCGGGGGCAAGGAATGAGCAGTTCTTC. Its protein is CASSPPGARNEQFF.

The gene calls are TRBV6-6 and TRBJ2-3, with a possible D match to TRBD2 (5 bases). The CDR3 spans 14 residues. Trimming left V 6 bases short and J 4 bases short, with 14 bases between. The germline CDR1 and CDR2 sequences are MNHNY and SVGAGI (reference sequence). CDR3 amino acids: CASRPGKSADTQYF. Here the CDR3 DNA reads TGTGCCAGCAGGCCGGGGAAGAGCGCAGATACGCAGTATTTT.

This clonotype occurred a few times. V and J are TRBV7-9 and TRBJ2-1, with 7 bases aligning to TRBD1. Trimming cost V 5 bases and J 6 bases; bases outside gene matches: 7. Germline-derived CDR1 and CDR2 are SEHNR and FQNEAQ (reference sequence). The CDR3 loop spans 14 amino acids. Here the CDR3 reads CASSIGQVTNEQFF. CDR3 bases: TGTGCCAGCAGCATTGGACAGGTTACCAATGAGCAGTTCTTC.

The chain recombines TRBV6-1 with TRBJ1-2; D gene uncertain. V lost 2 bases, J lost 2 bases, and 18 bases lay in between. The CDR3 length is 17 residues. Germline V lookup: CDR1 MNHNS, CDR2 SASEGT. The CDR3 is CASSEPHSKFGNYGYTF. The DNA for the CDR3 is TGTGCCAGCAGTGAACCTCACAGTAAATTCGGGAACTATGGCTACACCTTC.

In this sample, this clonotype turned up a few times. The chain links TRBV2 to TRBJ2-7; D is ambiguous. The CDR3 has 10 amino acids. V lost 7 bases to trimming and J lost 3 bases, with 4 bases between them. Germline CDR1 and CDR2: SNHLY and FYNNEI. CDR3 loop: CASTSYEQYF. The CDR3 bases are TGTGCCAGCACCAGCTACGAGCAGTACTTC.

The chain carries TRBV7-2 and TRBJ2-5; the match to TRBD2 covers 14 bases. Unmatched junction bases numbered 5, after V lost 6 bases and J lost 5 bases. Germline-derived CDR1 and CDR2 are SGHTA and FQGNSA. This CDR3 region has 15 residues. CDR3 in DNA: TGTGCCAGCAGTAGGACTAGCGGGGGGTGGGAGACCCAGTACTTC. Protein product: CASSRTSGGWETQYF.

The genes are TRBV29-1 and TRBJ2-4, with D possibly being TRBD1 or TRBD2 (5 bases each). The better agreement between TRBJ2-7 and the DNA end casts doubt on the J call. The CDR3 totals 13 residues. The germline V gene has CDR1 SQVTM and CDR2 ANQGSEA. CDR3 nucleotides: TGCAGCGTGTCCCCCGGGGCCGGATACGAGCAGTACTTC. As protein: CSVSPGAGYEQYF.

J is TRBJ1-2 and V is TRBV20-1; maybe TRBD1 (6 bases). V lost 4 bases to trimming and J lost 2 bases, with 11 bases between them. CDR1 and CDR2 (germline): DFQATT, SNEGSKA (reference sequence). This CDR3 comprises 13 residues. CDR3: CSAMEGVNYGYTF. Here the CDR3 DNA reads TGCAGTGCTATGGAGGGGGTGAACTATGGCTACACCTTC.

The chain joins TRBV12-3 or TRBV12-4 to TRBJ1-2; 9 bases agree with TRBD1. The CDR3 totals 15 residues. J gave up 3 bases and V 4 bases, and 6 bases lay outside the gene matches. The CDR3 DNA sequence: TGTGCCAGCAGTTCCGGGACAGGGCTAGACTATGGCTACACCTTC. Protein sequence: CASSSGTGLDYGYTF.

The chain recombines TRBV12-3 or TRBV12-4 with TRBJ2-2; D unclear. The CDR3 has 13 residues. Trimming removed 6 bases from V and 0 bases from J, with 5 bases in between. CDR3 DNA: TGTGCCAGCAGGATCGCGAACACCGGGGAGCTGTTTTTT. Its protein is CASRIANTGELFF.

This chain joins TRBV5-1 and TRBJ2-3; perhaps TRBD2 as D (6 bases). Germline CDR1 is SGHRS and CDR2 is YFSETQ. The CDR3 is 14 residues long. Trimming removed 1 base at V and 6 bases at J, with 12 bases between. The CDR3 sequence: CASSLPGDPDTQYF. The CDR3 coding sequence is TGCGCCAGCAGCTTGCCGGGGGACCCGGATACGCAGTATTTT. Variable domain in full (rest from reference TRBV5-1 and TRBJ2-3): KAGVTQTPRYLIKTRGQQVTLSCSPISGHRSVSWYQQTPGQGLQFLFEYFSETQRNKGNFPGRFSGRQFSNSRSEMNVSTLELGDSALYLCASSLPGDPDTQYFGPGTRLTVL.

The chain recombines TRBV20-1 with TRBJ2-1; no clear D gene. Germline lookup yields CDR1 DFQATT and CDR2 SNEGSKA (reference sequence). The CDR3 totals 14 residues. The V end was cut by 5 bases, the J end by 3 bases, with 14 bases between. The DNA of the CDR3 is TGCAGTGCTTCACTCGCTTCCGACTACAATGAGCAGTTCTTC. This encodes CSASLASDYNEQFF.

The gene calls are TRBV5-8 and TRBJ2-1; a possible D gene is TRBD1 (6 bases). The germline V gene encodes CDR1 SGHTS and CDR2 YDEGEE. The CDR3 is made up of 14 amino acids. The V end lost 5 bases, the J end lost 4 bases, and 13 bases lay between the germline ends. CDR3 DNA sequence: TGTGCCAGCAGAATTGGGACATTTTACAATGAGCAGTTCTTC. Translation gives CASRIGTFYNEQFF. Drawing the rest from reference TRBV5-8 and TRBJ2-1, the complete variable domain is EAGVTQSPTHLIKTRGQQATLRCSPISGHTSVYWYQQALGLGLQFLLWYDEGEERNRGNFPPRFSGRQFPNYSSELNVNALELEDSALYLCASRIGTFYNEQFFGPGTRLTVL.

In its sample, this clonotype was seen a few times. The chain couples TRBV28 to TRBJ2-1; 9 bases are shared with TRBD1. This CDR3 has 14 amino acids. Germline V gene data show CDR1 as MDHEN and CDR2 as SYDVKM. The junction had 7 bases not matched to a gene; V was cut back by 5 bases and J by 8 bases. In nucleotides, the CDR3 is TGTGCCAGCAGTCACGGGACAGGGACCCATGAGCAGTTCTTC. Protein sequence: CASSHGTGTHEQFF.

The rearrangement links TRBV7-3 to TRBJ2-5, with D unresolved. The J call is uncertain, as TRBJ2-4 better fits the DNA end. CDR3 size: 13 residues. Germline V gene lookup returns CDR1 SGHTA and CDR2 FQGTGA. The CDR3 coding sequence is TGTGCCAGCAGCTTAATGCCCCAAAACATTCAGTACTTC. Encoded protein: CASSLMPQNIQYF.

This chain uses TRBV28 with TRBJ2-5, with D maybe TRBD2 (6 bases). The J call could be wrong; TRBJ2-7 is a better fit for the DNA end. Germline V gene lookup returns CDR1 MDHEN and CDR2 SYDVKM. CDR3 length: 15 residues. For the CDR3, the DNA is TGTGCCAGCAGTCTGAAGGGCCCCCGCGGGGCCGAGCAGTACTTC. Its translation is CASSLKGPRGAEQYF.

This chain joins TRBV4-3 and TRBJ2-3; D gene unclear. The length of the CDR3 is 13 residues. CDR1 LGHNA and CDR2 YSLEER come from the germline V gene. Trimming took 0 bases from V and 2 from J, leaving 3 bases between them. CDR3 DNA: TGCGCCAGCAGCCAAGATTTCACAGATACGCAGTATTTT. This encodes CASSQDFTDTQYF.